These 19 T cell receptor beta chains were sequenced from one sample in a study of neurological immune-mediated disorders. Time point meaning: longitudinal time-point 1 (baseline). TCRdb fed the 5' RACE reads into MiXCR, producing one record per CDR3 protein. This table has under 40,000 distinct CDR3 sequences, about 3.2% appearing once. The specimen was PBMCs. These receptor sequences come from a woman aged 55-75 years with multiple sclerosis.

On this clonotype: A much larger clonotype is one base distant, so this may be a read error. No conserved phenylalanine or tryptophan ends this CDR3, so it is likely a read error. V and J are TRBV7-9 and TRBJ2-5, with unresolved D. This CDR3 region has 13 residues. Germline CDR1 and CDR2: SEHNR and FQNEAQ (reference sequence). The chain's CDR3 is CASNSVSQQTQYI. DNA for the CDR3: TGTGCCAGCAATTCGGTATCCCAACAGACCCAGTACATC.

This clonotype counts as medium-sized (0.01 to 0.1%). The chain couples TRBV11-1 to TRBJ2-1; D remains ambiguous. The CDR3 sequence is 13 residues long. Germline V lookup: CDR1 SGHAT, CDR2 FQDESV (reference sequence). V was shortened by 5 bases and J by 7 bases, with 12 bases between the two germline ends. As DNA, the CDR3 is TGTGCCAGCAGCCCCCAGACTGGGAATGAGCAGTTCTTC. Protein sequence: CASSPQTGNEQFF. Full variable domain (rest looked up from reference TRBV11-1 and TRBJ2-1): EAEVAQSPRYKITEKSQAVAFWCDPISGHATLYWYRQILGQGPELLVQFQDESVVDDSQLPKDRFSAERLKGVDSTLKIQPAELGDSAMYLCASSPQTGNEQFFGPGTRLTVL.

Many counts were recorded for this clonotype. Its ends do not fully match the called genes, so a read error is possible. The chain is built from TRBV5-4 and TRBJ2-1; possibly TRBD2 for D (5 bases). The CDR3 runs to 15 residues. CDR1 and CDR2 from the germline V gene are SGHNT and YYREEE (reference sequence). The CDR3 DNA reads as TGTGCCAGCAGCTTGGGCGGGTCCACCTACGATGAGCAGTTCTTC. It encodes CASSLGGSTYDEQFF.

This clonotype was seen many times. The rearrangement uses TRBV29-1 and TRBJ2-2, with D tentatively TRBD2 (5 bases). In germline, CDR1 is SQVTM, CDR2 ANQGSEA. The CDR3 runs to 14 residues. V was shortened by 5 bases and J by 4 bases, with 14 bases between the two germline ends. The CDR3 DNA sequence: TGCAGCGTTTTTGGGGTCGCGGGCACCGGGGAGCTGTTTTTT. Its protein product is CSVFGVAGTGELFF.

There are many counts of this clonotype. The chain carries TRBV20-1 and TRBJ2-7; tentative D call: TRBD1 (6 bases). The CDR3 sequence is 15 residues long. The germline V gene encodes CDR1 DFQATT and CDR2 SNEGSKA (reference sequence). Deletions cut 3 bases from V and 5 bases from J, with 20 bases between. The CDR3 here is CSASDPRGHRNEQYF. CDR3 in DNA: TGCAGTGCTAGTGACCCCAGGGGACATCGGAACGAGCAGTACTTC.

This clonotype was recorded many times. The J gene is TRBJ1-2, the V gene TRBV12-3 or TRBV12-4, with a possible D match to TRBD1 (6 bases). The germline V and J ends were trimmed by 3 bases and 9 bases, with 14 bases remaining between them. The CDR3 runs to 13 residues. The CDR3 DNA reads TGTGCCAGCAGTTTTTCGGGGGGCGGTCGCTACACCTTC. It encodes CASSFSGGGRYTF.

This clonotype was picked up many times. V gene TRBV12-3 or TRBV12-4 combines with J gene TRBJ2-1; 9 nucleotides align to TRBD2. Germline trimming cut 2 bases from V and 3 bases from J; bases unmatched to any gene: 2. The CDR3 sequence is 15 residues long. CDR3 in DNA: TGTGCCAGCAGTTTAAGTAGCGGGAGCTACAATGAGCAGTTCTTC. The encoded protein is CASSLSSGSYNEQFF.

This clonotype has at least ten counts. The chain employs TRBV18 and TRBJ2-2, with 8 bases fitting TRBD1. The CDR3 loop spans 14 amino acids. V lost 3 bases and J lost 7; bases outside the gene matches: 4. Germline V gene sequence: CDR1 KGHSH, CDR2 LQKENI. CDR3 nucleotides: TGTGCCAGCTCACCGGACAGGGTGATCGGGGAGCTGTTTTTT. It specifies CASSPDRVIGELFF.

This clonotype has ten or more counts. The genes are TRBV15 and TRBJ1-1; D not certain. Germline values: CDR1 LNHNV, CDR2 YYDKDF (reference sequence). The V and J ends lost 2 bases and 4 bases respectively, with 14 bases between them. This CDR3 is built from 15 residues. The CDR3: CATSRLTGGVTEAFF. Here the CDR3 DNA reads TGTGCCACCAGCAGACTTACGGGTGGGGTCACTGAAGCTTTCTTT.

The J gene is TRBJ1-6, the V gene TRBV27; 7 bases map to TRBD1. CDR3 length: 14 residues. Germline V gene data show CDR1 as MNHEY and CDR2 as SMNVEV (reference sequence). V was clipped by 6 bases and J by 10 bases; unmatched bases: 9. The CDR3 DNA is TGTGCCAGCAGCCTGGGACAGTTCCGGTCACCCCTCCACTTT. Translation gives CASSLGQFRSPLHF.

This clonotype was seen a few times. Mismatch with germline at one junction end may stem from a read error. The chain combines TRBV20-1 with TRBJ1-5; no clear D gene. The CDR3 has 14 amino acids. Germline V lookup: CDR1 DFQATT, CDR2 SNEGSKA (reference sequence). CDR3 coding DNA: TGCAGTGCTAGAGATCTTGGCGGCAATAAGACCCAGAATTTT. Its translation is CSARDLGGNKTQNF.

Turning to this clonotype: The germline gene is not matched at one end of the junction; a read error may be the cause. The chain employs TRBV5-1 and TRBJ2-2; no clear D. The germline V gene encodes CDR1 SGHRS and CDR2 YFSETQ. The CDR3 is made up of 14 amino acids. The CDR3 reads CASRLVTNTGELFF. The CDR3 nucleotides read TGCGCCAGCAGGTTGGTGACGAACACCGGGGAGCTGTTTTTT.

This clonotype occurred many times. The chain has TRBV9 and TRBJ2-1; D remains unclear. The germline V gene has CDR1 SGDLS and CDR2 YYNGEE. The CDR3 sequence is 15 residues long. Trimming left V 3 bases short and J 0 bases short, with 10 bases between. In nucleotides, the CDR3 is TGTGCCAGCAGCGGCAGTTATAGCTCCTACAATGAGCAGTTCTTC. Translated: CASSGSYSSYNEQFF.

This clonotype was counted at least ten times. DNA of the CDR3: TGTGCCTGGAGGGCTCGGGGGGGTCTGAACACTGAAGCTTTCTTT. Translated, it gives CAWRARGGLNTEAFF. The V gene is TRBV30, the J gene TRBJ1-1; TRBD1 is a possible D gene (5 bases). The CDR3 has 15 residues. V dropped 3 bases and J dropped 0 bases, with 14 bases sitting between them. Germline-derived CDR1 and CDR2 are GTSNPN and SVGIG (reference sequence).

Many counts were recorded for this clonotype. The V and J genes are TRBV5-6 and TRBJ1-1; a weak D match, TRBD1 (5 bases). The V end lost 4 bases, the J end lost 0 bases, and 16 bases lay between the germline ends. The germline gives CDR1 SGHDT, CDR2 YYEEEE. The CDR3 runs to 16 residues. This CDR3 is CASSPKRQHMNTEAFF. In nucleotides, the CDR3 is TGTGCCAGCAGCCCCAAACGACAGCACATGAACACTGAAGCTTTCTTT.

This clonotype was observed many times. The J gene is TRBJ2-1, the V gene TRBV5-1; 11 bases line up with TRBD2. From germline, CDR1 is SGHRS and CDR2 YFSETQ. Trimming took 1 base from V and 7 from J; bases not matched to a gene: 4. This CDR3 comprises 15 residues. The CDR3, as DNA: TGCGCCAGCAGCTTGCGCCTAGCGGGGGGAAATGAGCAGTTCTTC. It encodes CASSLRLAGGNEQFF.

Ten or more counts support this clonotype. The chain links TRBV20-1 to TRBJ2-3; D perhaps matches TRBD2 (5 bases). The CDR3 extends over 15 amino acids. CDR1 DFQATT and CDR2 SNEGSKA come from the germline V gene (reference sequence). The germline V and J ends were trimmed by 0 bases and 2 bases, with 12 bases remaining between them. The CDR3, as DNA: TGCAGTGCTAGAGATTCAGGACTGGCCACAGATACGCAGTATTTT. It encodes CSARDSGLATDTQYF.

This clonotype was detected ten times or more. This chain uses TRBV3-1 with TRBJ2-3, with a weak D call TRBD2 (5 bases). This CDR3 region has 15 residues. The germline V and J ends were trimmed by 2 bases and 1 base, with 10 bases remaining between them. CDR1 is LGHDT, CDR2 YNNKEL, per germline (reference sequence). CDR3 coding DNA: TGTGCCAGCAGCCAAAGTAGCGACCGCACAGATACGCAGTATTTT. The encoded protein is CASSQSSDRTDTQYF.

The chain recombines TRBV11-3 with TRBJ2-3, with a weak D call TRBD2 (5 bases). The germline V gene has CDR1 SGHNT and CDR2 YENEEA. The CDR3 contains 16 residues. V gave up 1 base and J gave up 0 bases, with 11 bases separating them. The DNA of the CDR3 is TGTGCCAGCAGCTTAGGGAGGCGGACTAGCACAGATACGCAGTATTTT. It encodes CASSLGRRTSTDTQYF. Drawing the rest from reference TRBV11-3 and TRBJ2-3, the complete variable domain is EAGVVQSPRYKIIEKKQPVAFWCNPISGHNTLYWYLQNLGQGPELLIRYENEEAVDDSQLPKDRFSAERLKGVDSTLKIQPAELGDSAVYLCASSLGRRTSTDTQYFGPGTRLTVL.